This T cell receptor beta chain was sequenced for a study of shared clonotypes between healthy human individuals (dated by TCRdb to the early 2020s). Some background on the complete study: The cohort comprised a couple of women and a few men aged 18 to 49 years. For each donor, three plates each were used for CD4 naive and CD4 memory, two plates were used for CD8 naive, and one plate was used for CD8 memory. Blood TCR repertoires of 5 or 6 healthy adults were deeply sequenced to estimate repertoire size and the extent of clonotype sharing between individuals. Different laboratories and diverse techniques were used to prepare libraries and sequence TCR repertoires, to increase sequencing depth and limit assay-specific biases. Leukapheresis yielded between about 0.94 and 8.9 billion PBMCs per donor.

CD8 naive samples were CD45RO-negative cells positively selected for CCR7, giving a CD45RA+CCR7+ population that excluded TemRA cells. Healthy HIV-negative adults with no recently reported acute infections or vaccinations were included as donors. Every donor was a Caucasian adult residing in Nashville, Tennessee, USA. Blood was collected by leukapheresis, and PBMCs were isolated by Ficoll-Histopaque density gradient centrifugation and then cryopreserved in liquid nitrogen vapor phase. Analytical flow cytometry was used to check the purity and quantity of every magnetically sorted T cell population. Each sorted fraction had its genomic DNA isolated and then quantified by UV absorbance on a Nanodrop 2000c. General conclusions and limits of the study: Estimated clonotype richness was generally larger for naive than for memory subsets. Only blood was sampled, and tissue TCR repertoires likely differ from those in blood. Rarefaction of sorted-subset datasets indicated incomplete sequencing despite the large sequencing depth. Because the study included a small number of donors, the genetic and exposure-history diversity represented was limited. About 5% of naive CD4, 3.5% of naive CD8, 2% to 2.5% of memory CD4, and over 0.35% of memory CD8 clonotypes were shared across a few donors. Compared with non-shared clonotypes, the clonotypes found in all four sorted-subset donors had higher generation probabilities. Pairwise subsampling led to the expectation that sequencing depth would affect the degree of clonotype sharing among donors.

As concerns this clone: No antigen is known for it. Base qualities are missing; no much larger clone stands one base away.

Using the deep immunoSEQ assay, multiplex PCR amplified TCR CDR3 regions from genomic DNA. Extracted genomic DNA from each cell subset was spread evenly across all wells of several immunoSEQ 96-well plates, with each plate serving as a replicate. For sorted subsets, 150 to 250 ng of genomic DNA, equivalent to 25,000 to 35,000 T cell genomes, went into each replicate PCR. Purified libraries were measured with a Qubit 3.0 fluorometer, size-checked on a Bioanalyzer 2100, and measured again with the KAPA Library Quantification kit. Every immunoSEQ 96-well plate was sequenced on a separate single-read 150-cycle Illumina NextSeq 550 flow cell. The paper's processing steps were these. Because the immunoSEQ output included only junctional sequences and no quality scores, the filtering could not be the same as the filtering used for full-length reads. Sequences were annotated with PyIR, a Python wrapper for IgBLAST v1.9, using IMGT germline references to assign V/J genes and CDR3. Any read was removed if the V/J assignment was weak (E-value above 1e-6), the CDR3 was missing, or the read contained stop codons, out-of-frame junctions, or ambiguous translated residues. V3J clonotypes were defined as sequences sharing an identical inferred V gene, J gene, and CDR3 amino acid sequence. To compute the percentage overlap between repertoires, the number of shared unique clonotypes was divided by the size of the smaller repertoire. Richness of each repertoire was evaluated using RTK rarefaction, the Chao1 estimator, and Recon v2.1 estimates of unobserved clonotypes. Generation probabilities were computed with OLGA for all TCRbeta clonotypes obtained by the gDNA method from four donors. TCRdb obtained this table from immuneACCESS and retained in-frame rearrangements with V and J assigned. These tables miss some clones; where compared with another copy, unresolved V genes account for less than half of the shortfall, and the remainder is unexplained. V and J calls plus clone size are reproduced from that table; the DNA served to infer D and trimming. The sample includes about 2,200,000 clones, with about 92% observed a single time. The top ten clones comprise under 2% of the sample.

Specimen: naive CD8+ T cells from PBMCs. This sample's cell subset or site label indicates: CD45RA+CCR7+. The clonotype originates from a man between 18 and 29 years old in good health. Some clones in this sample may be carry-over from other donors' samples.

The nucleotide sequence is given as TGTGCCAGCAGCTCGTTGCTTCCCTACGAGCAGTACTTC. Protein translation: CASSSLLPYEQYF. The V and J segments used are TRBV27 and TRBJ2-7, with the D gene not confidently named. V is pared back by 6 bases and J by 2 bases, with 11 bases lying between the germline termini. CDR1 and CDR2, looked up from the germline V gene (reference sequence), are MNHEY and SMNVEV. The CDR3 starts with the cysteine, ends with the phenylalanine, and has 13 residues. The sequence is cut down to CDR3 DNA, 39 bases in frame from base 1.